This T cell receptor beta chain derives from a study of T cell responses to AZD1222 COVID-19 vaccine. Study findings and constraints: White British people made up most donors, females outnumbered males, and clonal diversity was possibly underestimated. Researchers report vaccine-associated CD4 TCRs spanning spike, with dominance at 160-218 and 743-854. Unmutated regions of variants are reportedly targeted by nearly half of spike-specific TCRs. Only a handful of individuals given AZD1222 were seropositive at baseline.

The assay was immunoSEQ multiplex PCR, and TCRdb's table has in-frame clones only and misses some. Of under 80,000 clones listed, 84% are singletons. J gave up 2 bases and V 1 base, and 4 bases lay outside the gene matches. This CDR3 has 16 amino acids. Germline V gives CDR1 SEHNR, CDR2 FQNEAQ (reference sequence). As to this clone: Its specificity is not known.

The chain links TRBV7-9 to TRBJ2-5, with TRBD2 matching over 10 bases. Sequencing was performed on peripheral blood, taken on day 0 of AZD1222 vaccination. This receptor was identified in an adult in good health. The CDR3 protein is CASSLDTSGNQETQYF. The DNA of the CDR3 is TGTGCCAGCAGCTTAGATACTAGCGGGAATCAAGAGACCCAGTACTTC.